The sequence of this T cell receptor (beta chain) was determined in a study of sequential checkpoint blockade in melanoma (dated by TCRdb to about 2019). For the wider study: Using 1:1 randomization, the trial assigned patients either to first-line nivolumab followed by ipilimumab (arm A) or to ipilimumab followed by nivolumab (arm B). In around 81% of the matched pre- and post-treatment tumor biopsy pairs, both biopsies came from the same lesion. Around 22 patients had matched tumor biopsies taken before treatment and at week 13, after single-agent nivolumab (arm A) or ipilimumab (arm B). TCRbeta immunosequencing was performed on DNA from roughly 99 pretreatment melanoma tumor samples. Maintenance nivolumab was given following each of the two trial sequences.

Comment on this clone: It has no known antigen specificity. No base-level quality is on record; no much larger clone is a single base apart.

The meaning of the sample's treatment or condition label: randomized to nivolumab then ipilimumab (arm A) or the reverse (arm B). None of the patients in the trial had previously been given DNA-damaging chemotherapy. Samples were obtained from patients with melanoma enrolled in CheckMate 064, a randomized, open-label phase II trial of sequential checkpoint blockade. Genomic DNA from formalin-fixed paraffin-embedded (FFPE) tissue samples served as the input for tumor TCR sequencing. What the research found in general, with its limitations: Among patients in arm A, the nivolumab-first arm, pretreatment tumor TIL clonality was associated with response (P = .04). The model for predicting response that combines TCR metrics with mutation burden needs to be validated in larger, independent patient cohorts. Tumor T-cell fraction and clonality correlated with PD-L1 staining and CD8+ T-cell counts but not with mutational load. Patients whose tumor T-cell fraction and clonality increased by week 13 were about 30 times more likely to achieve clinical benefit. Small sample sizes and reduced statistical power limited the analyses of tumor T-cell fraction within each arm.

The immunoSEQ Assay was used to immunosequence TCRbeta CDR3 regions from genomic DNA. Genomic DNA was amplified by bias-controlled multiplex PCR before high-throughput sequencing. In the source study's methods: To quantify the absolute abundance of each unique TCRbeta CDR3 region, the sequences were collapsed and filtered. Clonality, defined as 1 minus Pielou's evenness, was calculated using productive rearrangements only. Tumor T-cell fraction was computed by normalizing TCRbeta template counts to usable DNA, estimated from several housekeeping genes. A previously published method was used to identify clones with significantly greater frequencies in on-treatment samples than in baseline samples. Not all clones reach the TCRdb copy of this immuneACCESS table, which keeps in-frame sequences only. Checked studies attribute under half of the gap to unresolved V genes and leave the rest unexplained. For V, J and clone size, that table is used; D and trimming come from the DNA. This sample lists about 20,000 clones; 73% were detected once. Around 4.9% of the sample is taken by the ten largest.

The germline V gene supplies CDR1 SGHTS and CDR2 YDEGEE. The V end loses 4 bases and the J end loses 8 bases, and a stretch of 15 bases separates them. The CDR3 contains 13 residues, cysteine and phenylalanine counted. The DNA shown is the 39-base CDR3, in frame from base 1. This specimen consisted of tumor tissue (inferred from file names), obtained from a patient given nivolumab and ipilimumab in sequence. This receptor was taken from a human donor with melanoma. The sequence is built from TRBV5-8 and TRBJ1-2; 5 matching bases give a weak D call of TRBD1. The nucleotides read TGTGCCAGCAGCGTTATGGACGGGGGAGGCTACACCTTC. Its product reads: CASSVMDGGGYTF.